The rows below give T cell receptor beta chains drawn from one sample of a study of T cells after yellow fever vaccination. Each CDR3 protein is one row after TCRdb ran MiXCR on the 5' RACE reads. The sample yields some 63,000 distinct CDR3 sequences, 6% to 7.5% seen once. The sequenced sample was CD8+ T cells sorted from PBMCs, obtained 15 days after the yellow fever booster vaccination. Source of these receptors: a man aged 25 to 40 who received the YFV17D yellow fever vaccine. The CDR3 runs from the conserved cysteine through the conserved F or W. The D gene is left open where the match is weak. The size of a clone is reported for some rows only, either as once, few or many, or as a class for expanded clones.

TGTGCCAGCAGCTTAGGAGATAACAGCACTCCGCGCCCAGAGTACTTC CASSLGDNSTPRPEYF TRBJ2-7 TRBV7-2 - many
TGTGCCAGCAGGGTTGAAGGGTCAGGCAATCAGCCCCAGCATTTT CASRVEGSGNQPQHF TRBJ1-5 TRBV2 - many
TGTGCCAGCAGCGGGGCCAGGGGAGTCTATGGCTACACCTTC CASSGARGVYGYTF TRBJ1-2 TRBV5-4 - few
TGTGCCAGCAGCTCTTCGTCGACGGAGGAAGAGACCCAGTACTTC CASSSSSTEEETQYF TRBJ2-5 TRBV12-3/TRBV12-4 - many
TGCGCCAGCAGCTTGGAGGCAGGATCGTACCAAGAGACCCAGTACTTC CASSLEAGSYQETQYF TRBJ2-5 TRBV5-1 - few
TGCGCCAGCAGTTTTGGGACGGGAGGCTACGAGCAGTACTTC CASSFGTGGYEQYF TRBJ2-7 TRBV5-1 TRBD2 many
TGCAGCGTTGAAATTAATGAGCAGTTCTTC CSVEINEQFF TRBJ2-1 TRBV29-1 - many
TGTGCCAGCAGACCACCCCTAGCGGGAGGGACAGATACGCAGTATTTT CASRPPLAGGTDTQYF TRBJ2-3 TRBV28 TRBD2 many
TGTGCCAGCACCAAGCTACGGGAGCCGGACGAGCAGTACTTC CASTKLREPDEQYF TRBJ2-7 TRBV28 - -
TGTGCCACTACCCCCCACAGGACCGGGGAGCTGTTTTTT CATTPHRTGELFF TRBJ2-2 TRBV6-5 - many
TGTGCCAGCATGTCTGCTAGCGGGAATTACGAGCAGTACTTC CASMSASGNYEQYF TRBJ2-7 TRBV2 TRBD2 many
TGTGCCAGCACCGCCGGGACTAGTGTTCAGTATTTT CASTAGTSVQYF TRBJ2-3 TRBV27 TRBD2 many
TGCGCCAGCAGCCAATTCGGGGCGGGAGGGCGGAACGAGCAGTACTTC CASSQFGAGGRNEQYF TRBJ2-7 TRBV4-3 TRBD2 few
TGCGCCAGCAGCCAAGATCCAGGGACAGGGAACTACAATGAGCAGTTCTTC CASSQDPGTGNYNEQFF TRBJ2-1 TRBV4-3 TRBD1 many
TGCGCCAGCAGCCGGACAGGGGAGAACGAGCAGTACTTC CASSRTGENEQYF TRBJ2-7 TRBV4-3 TRBD1 many
TGCAGCGTTGAGGACAGGACCGCCTACGAGCAGTACTTC CSVEDRTAYEQYF TRBJ2-7 TRBV29-1 TRBD1 many
TGTGCCATCAGCCCGGGCCCCCTTGGCGAGCAGTACTTC CAISPGPLGEQYF TRBJ2-7 TRBV4-2 - -
TGTGCCAGCAGTTACTCGACGGTCCGAGATACGCAGTATTTT CASSYSTVRDTQYF TRBJ2-3 TRBV6-2/TRBV6-3 - many
TGTGCCAGCAGCTTGTCCGGGTTTGACACCGGGGAGCTGTTTTTT CASSLSGFDTGELFF TRBJ2-2 TRBV5-6 - many
TGCGCCAGCAGCTACGGTCTAATGGGGAGTGGAGCTTTCTTT CASSYGLMGSGAFF TRBJ1-1 TRBV4-1 - many
TGTGCCAGCAGTTTGGACAGGGGCACCGGGGAGCTGTTTTTT CASSLDRGTGELFF TRBJ2-2 TRBV27 TRBD1 many
TGCAGTGCTAGAGCAGGGGACAGGGTCTACGAGCAGTACTTC CSARAGDRVYEQYF TRBJ2-7 TRBV20-1 TRBD1 many
TGCAGCGATGTCCAGGGTCATGAGCAGTTCTTC CSDVQGHEQFF TRBJ2-1 TRBV29-1 - many
TGCGCCAGCAGCCAAGGTTGGGATGAGCAGTTCTTC CASSQGWDEQFF TRBJ2-1 TRBV4-3 - many
TGTGCCAGCAGTTACTACGGGGGGGAGCAGTACTTC CASSYYGGEQYF TRBJ2-7 TRBV27 TRBD2 many
TGTGCCAGCAGTTACAATTCAGGGGGGGCCAACGTCCTGACTTTC CASSYNSGGANVLTF TRBJ2-6 TRBV5-5 - many
TGCAGCGGTGCGGGGGCGGTCGGCTACACCTTC CSGAGAVGYTF TRBJ1-2 TRBV29-1 - many
TGTGCTAGTGGTGGGTGGGACAGACCCCACGAGCAGTACTTC CASGGWDRPHEQYF TRBJ2-7 TRBV12-5 TRBD1 few
TGTGCCAGCAGTGAGGAGGGACTAGCGGCTGGCAATGAGCAGTTCTTC CASSEEGLAAGNEQFF TRBJ2-1 TRBV6-4 TRBD2 many
TGTGCCAGCAGCTTAGTTTCCGGGACTAGCGGGACTTTGTACGAGCAGTACTTC CASSLVSGTSGTLYEQYF TRBJ2-7 TRBV11-2 TRBD2 few
TGTGCCAGCAGCGTCGGGGCTCAAGAGACCCAGTACTTC CASSVGAQETQYF TRBJ2-5 TRBV5-6 - many
TGTGCCACCAGTGATTTTCTAGCGCAGGACACCGGGGAGCTGTTTTTT CATSDFLAQDTGELFF TRBJ2-2 TRBV24-1 - many
TGTGCCAGCAGGCCAGATGGGTCGCCTAGCTCCTATAATTCACCCCTCCACTTT CASRPDGSPSSYNSPLHF TRBJ1-6 TRBV27 - many
TGTGCCAGCAGCCCAAACTCCTACAATGAGCAGTTCTTC CASSPNSYNEQFF TRBJ2-1 TRBV7-3 - few
TGTGCCAGCAGCCCCCCGGGGACTAGCGGGAGAAATGAGCAGTTCTTC CASSPPGTSGRNEQFF TRBJ2-1 TRBV7-9 TRBD2 many